Presented here are 10 T cell receptor beta chains from one specimen sequenced in a study of T cells in Graves' hyperthyroidism and ophthalmopathy (dated by TCRdb to between 2018 and 2020). Library preparation employed multiplex PCR. Reads for this sample came from an Illumina HiSeq 2000. The TCR beta CDR3 regions were amplified from RNA transcripts. The TCR CDR3 was subjected to a first round of RT-PCR using the HTBI primer set and the Qiagen OneStep RT-PCR kit. The public reads were quality trimmed at Q25 with fastp and then assembled into clones with MiXCR by TCRdb, keeping productive beta chains. Entries are consolidated by CDR3 protein sequence, retaining the most common genes and DNA. In all, the sample holds about 360,000 distinct CDR3 sequences, and 13% of those were seen once. Of the sample, roughly 8.3% falls within the top ten clones. What was sequenced was blood. These receptors all come from a woman younger than 30 with Graves' hyperthyroidism.

This clonotype was counted at least ten times. The chain joins TRBV6-2 or TRBV6-3 to TRBJ2-1; 8 nucleotides align to TRBD1. Germline V lookup: CDR1 MNHEY, CDR2 SVGEGT. The CDR3 extends over 15 amino acids. V gave up 2 bases and J gave up 4 bases; unmatched junction bases: 4. The CDR3 here is CASSYIDRGYNEQFF. The CDR3 DNA reads TGTGCCAGCAGTTACATCGACAGGGGTTACAATGAGCAGTTCTTC.

A remark on this clonotype: A much larger clone sits a single nucleotide away, making a read error possible. V and J are TRBV5-1 and TRBJ1-5, with D possibly TRBD1 on 6 matching bases. V was trimmed by 5 bases and J by 5 bases, leaving 14 bases between them. The length of the CDR3 is 14 residues. CDR1 SGHRS and CDR2 YFSETQ come from the germline V gene. CDR3 in DNA: TGCGCCAGCAGTTCGACAGCAGGGGATCAGCCCCAGCATTTT. Its translation is CASSSTAGDQPQHF. Full variable domain (outside the CDR3, taken from reference TRBV5-1 and TRBJ1-5): KAGVTQTPRYLIKTRGQQVTLSCSPISGHRSVSWYQQTPGQGLQFLFEYFSETQRNKGNFPGRFSGRQFSNSRSEMNVSTLELGDSALYLCASSSTAGDQPQHFGDGTRLSIL.

Many counts were recorded for this clonotype. V and J are TRBV12-3 or TRBV12-4 and TRBJ2-1; 8 bases line up with TRBD2. The CDR3 totals 16 residues. With V trimmed by 2 bases and J by 0 bases, 3 bases remained unmatched. The CDR3 DNA follows: TGTGCCAGCAGTTTATACAGCGGGAGCTCCTACAATGAGCAGTTCTTC. Translation: CASSLYSGSSYNEQFF.

Many counts were recorded for this clonotype. The rearrangement joins TRBV7-9 to TRBJ1-2; TRBD1 aligns across 9 bases. V was clipped by 1 base and J by 13 bases; unmatched bases: 4. The CDR3 contains 12 residues. The germline gives CDR1 SEHNR, CDR2 FQNEAQ (reference sequence). The CDR3 protein is CASSLGDRALTF. The CDR3 DNA reads as TGTGCCAGCAGCTTAGGGGACAGGGCCCTCACCTTC.

The chain links TRBV27 to TRBJ1-4, with D uncertain. V was shortened by 6 bases and J by 0 bases, with 11 bases between the two germline ends. CDR3 size: 15 residues. Germline CDR1 and CDR2: MNHEY and SMNVEV (reference sequence). CDR3: CASRDYSATNEKLFF. CDR3 DNA: TGTGCCAGCAGAGACTACAGTGCAACTAATGAAAAACTGTTTTTT.

This chain links TRBV5-6 with TRBJ1-2; D possibly corresponds to TRBD1 (5 bases). Deletions cut 5 bases from V and 3 bases from J, with 14 bases between. Germline CDR1 SGHDT, CDR2 YYEEEE. There are 14 residues in the CDR3. For the CDR3, the DNA is TGTGCCAGCAGGTCCGTGGGGGGGTACTATGGCTACACCTTC. It translates to CASRSVGGYYGYTF.

The J gene is TRBJ1-2, the V gene TRBV4-1; possible D gene TRBD1, 6 bases. V lost 1 base, J lost 5 bases, and 17 bases lay in between. This CDR3 comprises 16 residues. The germline V gene encodes CDR1 MGHRA and CDR2 YSYEKL. CDR3 loop: CASSQGGTILRYGYTF. CDR3 in DNA: TGCGCCAGCAGCCAAGGAGGGACAATCCTCCGTTATGGCTACACCTTC.

This clonotype has ten or more counts. The V call is TRBV20-1, the J call TRBJ1-2; D uncertain. The CDR3 spans 11 residues. V lost 6 bases and J 6 bases, leaving 11 bases between the germline ends. Germline V lookup: CDR1 DFQATT, CDR2 SNEGSKA (reference sequence). The CDR3 here is CSAQDVDGYTF. In DNA form, the CDR3 reads TGCAGTGCCCAGGACGTCGATGGCTACACCTTC.

Remarks on this clonotype: This may arise from a read error, as a much more abundant clone is one base away. The chain combines TRBV14 with TRBJ1-2; D unclear. This CDR3 is built from 12 residues. The germline CDR1 and CDR2 sequences are SGHDN and FVKESK. Here the CDR3 DNA reads TGTGCCGGCAGCCCCTTCGTCTATGGCTACACCTTC. Translated: CAGSPFVYGYTF.

This sequence joins TRBV20-1 and TRBJ2-1; D unresolved. The CDR3 spans 13 residues. CDR1 is DFQATT and CDR2 is SNEGSKA in the germline V gene (reference sequence). The V end was cut by 3 bases, the J end by 1 base, with 7 bases between. Here the CDR3 reads CSARSTSYNEQFF. CDR3 coding DNA: TGCAGTGCTAGGTCGACTTCCTACAATGAGCAGTTCTTC.